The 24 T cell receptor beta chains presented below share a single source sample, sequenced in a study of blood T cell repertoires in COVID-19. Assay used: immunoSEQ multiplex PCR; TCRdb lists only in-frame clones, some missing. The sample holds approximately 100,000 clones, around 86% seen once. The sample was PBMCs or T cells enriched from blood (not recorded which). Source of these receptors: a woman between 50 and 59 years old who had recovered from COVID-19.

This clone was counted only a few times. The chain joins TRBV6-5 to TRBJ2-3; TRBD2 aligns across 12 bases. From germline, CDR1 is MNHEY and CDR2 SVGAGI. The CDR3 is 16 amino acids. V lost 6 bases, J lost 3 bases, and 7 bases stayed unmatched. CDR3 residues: CASSYPSGGATDTQYF. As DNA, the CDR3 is TGTGCCAGCAGCTACCCTAGCGGGGGGGCAACAGATACGCAGTATTTT.

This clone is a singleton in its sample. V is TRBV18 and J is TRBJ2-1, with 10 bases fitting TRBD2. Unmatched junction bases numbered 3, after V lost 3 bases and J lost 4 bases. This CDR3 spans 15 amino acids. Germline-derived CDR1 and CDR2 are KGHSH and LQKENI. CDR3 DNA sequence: TGTGCCAGCTCACCTCTAGCGGGAGAATACAATGAGCAGTTCTTC. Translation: CASSPLAGEYNEQFF.

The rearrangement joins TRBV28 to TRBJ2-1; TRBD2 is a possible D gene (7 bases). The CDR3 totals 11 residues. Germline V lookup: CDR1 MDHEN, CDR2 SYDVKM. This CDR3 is CAGGGQREQFF. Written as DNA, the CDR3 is TGTGCTGGGGGGGGGCAACGGGAGCAGTTCTTC.

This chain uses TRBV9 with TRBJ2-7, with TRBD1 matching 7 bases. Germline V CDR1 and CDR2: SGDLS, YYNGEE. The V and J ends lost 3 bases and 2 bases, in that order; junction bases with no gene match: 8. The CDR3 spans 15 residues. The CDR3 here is CASSAQTGTTYEQYF. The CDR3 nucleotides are TGTGCCAGCAGCGCCCAGACAGGGACCACCTACGAGCAGTACTTC. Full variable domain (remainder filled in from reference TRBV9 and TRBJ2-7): DSGVTQTPKHLITATGQRVTLRCSPRSGDLSVYWYQQSLDQGLQFLIQYYNGEERAKGNILERFSAQQFPDLHSELNLSSLELGDSALYFCASSAQTGTTYEQYFGPGTRLTVT.

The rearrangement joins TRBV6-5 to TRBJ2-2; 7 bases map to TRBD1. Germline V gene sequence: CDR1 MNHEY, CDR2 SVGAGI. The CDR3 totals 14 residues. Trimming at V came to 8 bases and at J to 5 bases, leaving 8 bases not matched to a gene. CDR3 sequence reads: CASAADRETGELFF. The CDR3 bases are TGTGCCAGCGCAGCCGACAGGGAGACCGGGGAGCTGTTTTTT.

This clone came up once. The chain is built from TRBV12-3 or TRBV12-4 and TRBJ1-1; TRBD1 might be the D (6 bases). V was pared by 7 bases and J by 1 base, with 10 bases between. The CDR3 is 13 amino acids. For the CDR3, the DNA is TGTGCCAGCACCCCGACAGGGAACACTGAAGCTTTCTTT. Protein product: CASTPTGNTEAFF.

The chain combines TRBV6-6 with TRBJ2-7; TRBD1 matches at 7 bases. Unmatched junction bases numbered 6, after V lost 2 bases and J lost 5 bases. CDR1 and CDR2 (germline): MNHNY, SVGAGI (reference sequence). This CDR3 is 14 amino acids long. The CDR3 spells CASSYRDRAHEQYF. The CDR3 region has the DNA TGTGCCAGCAGTTACCGCGACAGGGCACACGAGCAGTACTTC.

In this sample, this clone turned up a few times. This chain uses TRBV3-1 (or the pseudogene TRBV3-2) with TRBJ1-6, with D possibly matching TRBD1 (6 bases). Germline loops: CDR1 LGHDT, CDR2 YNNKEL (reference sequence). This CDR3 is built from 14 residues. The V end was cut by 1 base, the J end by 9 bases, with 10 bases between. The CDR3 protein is CASSQAQGLSPLHF. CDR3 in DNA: TGTGCCAGCAGCCAAGCTCAGGGGCTTTCACCCCTCCACTTT.

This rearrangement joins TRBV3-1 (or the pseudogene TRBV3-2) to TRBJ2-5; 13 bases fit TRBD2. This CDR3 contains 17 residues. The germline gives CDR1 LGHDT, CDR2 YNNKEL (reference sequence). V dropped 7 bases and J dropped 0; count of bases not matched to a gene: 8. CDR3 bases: TGTGCCAGCACCTTCGGACTAGCGGGGGAAGACCAAGAGACCCAGTACTTC. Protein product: CASTFGLAGEDQETQYF.

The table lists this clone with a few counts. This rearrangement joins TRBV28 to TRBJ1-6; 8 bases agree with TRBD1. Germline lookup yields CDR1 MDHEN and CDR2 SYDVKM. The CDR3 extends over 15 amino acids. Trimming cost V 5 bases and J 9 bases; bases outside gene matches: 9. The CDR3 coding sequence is TGTGCCAGCAGTCCGCCACAGGGGGTCAGTTCACCCCTCCACTTT. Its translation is CASSPPQGVSSPLHF.

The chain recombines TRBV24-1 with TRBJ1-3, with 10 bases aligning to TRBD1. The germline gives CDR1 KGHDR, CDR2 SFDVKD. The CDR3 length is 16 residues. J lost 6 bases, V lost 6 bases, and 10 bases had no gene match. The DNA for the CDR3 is TGTGCCACCAGTCCCGGACAGGGGGAAGTTGTAAACACCATATATTTT. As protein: CATSPGQGEVVNTIYF.

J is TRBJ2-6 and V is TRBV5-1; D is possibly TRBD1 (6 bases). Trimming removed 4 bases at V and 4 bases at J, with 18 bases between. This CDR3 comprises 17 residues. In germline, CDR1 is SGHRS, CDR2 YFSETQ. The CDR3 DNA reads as TGCGCCAGCAGCCCCAGACAGGTGCCCGGCGGGGCCAACGTCCTGACTTTC. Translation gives CASSPRQVPGGANVLTF. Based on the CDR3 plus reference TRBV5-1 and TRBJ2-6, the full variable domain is KAGVTQTPRYLIKTRGQQVTLSCSPISGHRSVSWYQQTPGQGLQFLFEYFSETQRNKGNFPGRFSGRQFSNSRSEMNVSTLELGDSALYLCASSPRQVPGGANVLTFGAGSRLTVL.

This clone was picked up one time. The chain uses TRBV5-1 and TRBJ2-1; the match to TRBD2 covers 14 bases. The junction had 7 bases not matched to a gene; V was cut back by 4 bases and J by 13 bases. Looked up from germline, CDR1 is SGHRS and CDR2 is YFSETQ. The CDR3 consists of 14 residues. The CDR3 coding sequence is TGCGCCAGCAGCCCCGGGACTAGCGGGGGAACACAGTTCTTC. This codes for CASSPGTSGGTQFF.

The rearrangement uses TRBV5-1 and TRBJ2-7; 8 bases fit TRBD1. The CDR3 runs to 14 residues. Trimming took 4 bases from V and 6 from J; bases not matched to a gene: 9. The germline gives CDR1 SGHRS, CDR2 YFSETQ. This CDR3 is CASSSRRGQFEQYF. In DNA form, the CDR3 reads TGCGCCAGCAGCAGTCGCAGGGGGCAATTCGAGCAGTACTTC.

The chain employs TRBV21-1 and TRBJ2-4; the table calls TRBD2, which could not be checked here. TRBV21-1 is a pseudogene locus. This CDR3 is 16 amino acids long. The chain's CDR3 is CASSKDLAGGKNIQYF. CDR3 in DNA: TGTGCCAGCAGCAAAGACCTAGCGGGAGGCAAAAACATTCAGTACTTC.

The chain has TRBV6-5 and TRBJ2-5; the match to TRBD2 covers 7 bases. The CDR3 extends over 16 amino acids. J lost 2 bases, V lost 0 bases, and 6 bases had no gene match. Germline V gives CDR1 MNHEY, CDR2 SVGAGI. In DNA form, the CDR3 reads TGTGCCAGCAGTTACTCGGCGGGACTAAGACAAGAGACCCAGTACTTC. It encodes CASSYSAGLRQETQYF.

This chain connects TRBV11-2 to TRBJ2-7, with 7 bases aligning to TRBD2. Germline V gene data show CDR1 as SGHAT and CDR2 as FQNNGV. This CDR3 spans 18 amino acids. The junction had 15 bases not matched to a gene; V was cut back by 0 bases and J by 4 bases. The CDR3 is CASSLDPLAEGRVYEQYF. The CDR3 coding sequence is TGTGCCAGCAGCTTAGATCCCCTAGCGGAGGGCAGAGTATACGAGCAGTACTTC.

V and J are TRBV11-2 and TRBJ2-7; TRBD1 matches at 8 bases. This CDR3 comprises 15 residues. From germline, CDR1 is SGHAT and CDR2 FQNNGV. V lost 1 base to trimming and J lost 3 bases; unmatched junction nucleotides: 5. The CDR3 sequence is CASSLATGENYEQYF. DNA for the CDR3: TGTGCCAGCAGCTTAGCGACAGGGGAGAACTACGAGCAGTACTTC.

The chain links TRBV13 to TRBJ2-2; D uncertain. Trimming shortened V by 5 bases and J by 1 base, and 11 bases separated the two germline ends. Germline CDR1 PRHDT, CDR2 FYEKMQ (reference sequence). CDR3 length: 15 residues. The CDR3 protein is CASSGRFVNTGELFF. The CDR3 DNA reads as TGTGCCAGCAGCGGCCGATTTGTGAACACCGGGGAGCTGTTTTTT. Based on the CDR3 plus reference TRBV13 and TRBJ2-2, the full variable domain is AAGVIQSPRHLIKEKRETATLKCYPIPRHDTVYWYQQGPGQDPQFLISFYEKMQSDKGSIPDRFSAQQFSDYHSELNMSSLELGDSALYFCASSGRFVNTGELFFGEGSRLTVL.

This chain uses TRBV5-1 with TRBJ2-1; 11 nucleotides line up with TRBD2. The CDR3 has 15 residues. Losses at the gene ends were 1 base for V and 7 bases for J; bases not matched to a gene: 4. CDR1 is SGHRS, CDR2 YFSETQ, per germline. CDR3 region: CASSLSGTSGNEQFF. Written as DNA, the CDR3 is TGCGCCAGCAGCTTGTCCGGGACTAGCGGTAATGAGCAGTTCTTC.

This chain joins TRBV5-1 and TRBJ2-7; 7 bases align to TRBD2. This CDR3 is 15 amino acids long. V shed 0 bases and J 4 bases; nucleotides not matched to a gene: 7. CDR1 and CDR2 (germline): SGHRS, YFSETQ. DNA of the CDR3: TGCGCCAGCAGCTTGGGGACGGGGGGTAGGTACGAGCAGTACTTC. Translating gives CASSLGTGGRYEQYF.

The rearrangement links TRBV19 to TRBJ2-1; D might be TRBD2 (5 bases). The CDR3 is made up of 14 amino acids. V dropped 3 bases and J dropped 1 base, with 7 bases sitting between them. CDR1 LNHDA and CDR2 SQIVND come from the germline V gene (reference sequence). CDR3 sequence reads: CASSIRESYNEQFF. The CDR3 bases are TGTGCCAGTAGTATCCGGGAATCCTACAATGAGCAGTTCTTC.

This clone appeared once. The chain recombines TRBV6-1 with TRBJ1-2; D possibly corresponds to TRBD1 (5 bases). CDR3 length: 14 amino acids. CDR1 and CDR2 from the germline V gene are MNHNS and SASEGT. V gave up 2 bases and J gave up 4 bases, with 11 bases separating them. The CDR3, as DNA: TGTGCCAGCAGTGAAAGGGGCAGGCTCTATGGCTACACCTTC. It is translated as CASSERGRLYGYTF.

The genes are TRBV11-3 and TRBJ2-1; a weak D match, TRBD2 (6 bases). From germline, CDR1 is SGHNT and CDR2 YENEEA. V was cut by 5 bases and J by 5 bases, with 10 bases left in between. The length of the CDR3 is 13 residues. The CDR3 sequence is CASSGGTDNEQFF. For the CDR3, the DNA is TGTGCCAGCAGCGGGGGGACTGACAATGAGCAGTTCTTC.